This entry is about one T cell receptor (beta chain). Its antigen is unknown. Gene labels here are mouse ones. The source of the sample is a study of CD8+ T cells in alopecia areata. Across the whole study: C3H/HeJ donors aged roughly 6-13 months with spontaneous alopecia supplied skin grafted onto roughly 6-11-week-old female C3H/HeJ mice.

General study findings and limits: Among the cells sequenced in scalp samples are also the resident alphabeta T cells of normal skin. The study found higher clonality in lesional than normal scalp, especially in alopecia totalis/universalis. Mice showed clearer TCR sharing than patients did, a gap that was possibly HLA-related.

Sequencing used cDNA as its template, made by extracting RNA and reverse transcribing it. Libraries were prepared by immunoSEQ multiplex PCR; TCRdb keeps only in-frame clonotypes and omits some of them. The sample counts 290,000 or so clones, none seen once; the ten largest own 1.2%. Sorting relied on CD4, CD8alpha, NKG2D, NKG2ACE and other markers applied to pooled cutaneous lymph node cells. The sequencing sample was made of CD4+ T cells sorted from a lymph node. This clonotype was obtained from a C3H/HeJ mouse with alopecia areata. These mice share the MHC haplotype H2-k.

The CDR3 bases that were read are TGTGCCAGCAGTGAAGGACTGGCCTAT. Translated: CASSEGLAY. The CDR3 in its entirety is CASSEGLAYEQYF. This chain links TRBV13-1 with TRBJ2-7; 7 bases align to TRBD2. The read gets to within 4 residues of the CDR3 end, and the germline J gene fills in the rest. V lost 2 bases, J lost 2 bases, and 1 base stayed unmatched. CDR3 length equals 13 residues. CDR1 and CDR2 (germline): NSHNY, SYGAGN.